These 2 T cell receptor beta chains were all obtained from the same sample, sequenced in a study of breast tumors, draining lymph nodes, adjacent tissues. Axillary draining lymph nodes of breast cancer patients supplied the node samples. Using its own MiXCR run on the multiplex PCR reads, TCRdb lists one record per CDR3 protein. The repertoire holds approximately 180,000 distinct CDR3 sequences, with 33% as singletons. Sequenced input: axillary lymph node tissue. The source is a female donor with breast cancer. Some clones in this sample may be carry-over from other donors' samples.

This clonotype was counted at least ten times. CDR3: CAISPAGVSYNEQFF. The DNA for the CDR3 is TGTGCCATCAGCCCAGCGGGGGTATCGTACAATGAGCAGTTCTTC. The chain uses TRBV10-3 and TRBJ2-1, with 8 bases matching TRBD2. V shed 6 bases, J shed 4 bases, and the junction held 8 bases outside the gene matches. The CDR3 spans 15 residues. Germline V gives CDR1 ENHRY, CDR2 SYGVKD.

This clonotype was seen a few times. Possible read error: a much larger clone is one base away. The rearrangement joins TRBV20-1 to TRBJ2-5; TRBD1 aligns across 9 bases. The CDR3 extends over 19 amino acids. CDR1 is DFQATT, CDR2 SNEGSKA, per germline (reference sequence). The ends lost 2 bases at V and 3 bases at J; junction bases unmatched: 19. The DNA for the CDR3 is TGCAGTGCTAGAAAGACAGGGGGGACTACCGGGCCCGGGGAAGAGACCCAGTACTTC. It codes for CSARKTGGTTGPGEETQYF.